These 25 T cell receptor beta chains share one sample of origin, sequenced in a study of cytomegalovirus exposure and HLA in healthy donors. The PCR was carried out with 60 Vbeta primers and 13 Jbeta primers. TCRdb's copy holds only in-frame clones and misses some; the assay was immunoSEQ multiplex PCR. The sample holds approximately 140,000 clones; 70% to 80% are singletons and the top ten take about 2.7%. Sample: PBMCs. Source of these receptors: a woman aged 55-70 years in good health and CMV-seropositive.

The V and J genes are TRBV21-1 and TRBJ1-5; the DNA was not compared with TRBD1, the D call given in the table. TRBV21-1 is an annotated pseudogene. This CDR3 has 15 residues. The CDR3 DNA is TGTGCCAGCAGATCGGACACCTATAGCAATCAGCCCCAGCATTTT. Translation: CASRSDTYSNQPQHF.

The CDR3 reads CASSVGPSGGADTQYF. The CDR3 region has the DNA TGTGCCAGCAGCGTAGGGCCTAGCGGGGGGGCAGATACGCAGTATTTT. The J gene is TRBJ2-3, the V gene TRBV9; 12 bases fit TRBD2. The CDR3 runs 16 residues. Germline assignment: CDR1 SGDLS and CDR2 YYNGEE. J was trimmed by 4 bases and V by 0 bases; bases with no gene match: 3.

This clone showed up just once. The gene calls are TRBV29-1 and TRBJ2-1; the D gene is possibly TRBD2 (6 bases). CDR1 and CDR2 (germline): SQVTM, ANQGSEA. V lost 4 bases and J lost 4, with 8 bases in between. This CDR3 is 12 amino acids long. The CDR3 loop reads CSVAREYNEQFF. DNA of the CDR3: TGCAGCGTTGCCCGGGAGTACAATGAGCAGTTCTTC.

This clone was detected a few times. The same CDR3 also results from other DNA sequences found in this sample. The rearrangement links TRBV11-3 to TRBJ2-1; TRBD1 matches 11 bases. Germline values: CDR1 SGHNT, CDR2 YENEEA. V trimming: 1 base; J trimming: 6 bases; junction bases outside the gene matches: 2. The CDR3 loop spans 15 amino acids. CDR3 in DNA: TGTGCCAGCAGCTTAGGGGGGACAGGGGGCAATGAGCAGTTCTTC. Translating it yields CASSLGGTGGNEQFF.

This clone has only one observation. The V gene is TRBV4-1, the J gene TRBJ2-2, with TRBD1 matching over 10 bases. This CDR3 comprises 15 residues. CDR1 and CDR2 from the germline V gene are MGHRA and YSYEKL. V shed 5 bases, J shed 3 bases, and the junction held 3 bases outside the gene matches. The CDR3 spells CASSSGTGDTGELFF. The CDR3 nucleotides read TGCGCCAGCAGCTCCGGGACAGGGGACACCGGGGAGCTGTTTTTT.

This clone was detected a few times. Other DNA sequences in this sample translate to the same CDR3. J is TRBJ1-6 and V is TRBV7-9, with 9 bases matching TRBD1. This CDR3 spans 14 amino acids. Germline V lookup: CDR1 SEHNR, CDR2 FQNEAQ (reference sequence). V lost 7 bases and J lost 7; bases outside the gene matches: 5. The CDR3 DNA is TGTGCCAGCACCGTCGACAGGGGGAATTCACCCCTCCACTTT. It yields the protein CASTVDRGNSPLHF.

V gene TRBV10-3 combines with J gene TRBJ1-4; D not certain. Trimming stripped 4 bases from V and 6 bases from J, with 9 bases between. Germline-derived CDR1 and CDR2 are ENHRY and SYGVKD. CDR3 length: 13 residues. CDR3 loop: CAISAEVDEKLFF. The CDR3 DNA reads TGTGCCATCAGTGCGGAGGTCGATGAAAAACTGTTTTTT.

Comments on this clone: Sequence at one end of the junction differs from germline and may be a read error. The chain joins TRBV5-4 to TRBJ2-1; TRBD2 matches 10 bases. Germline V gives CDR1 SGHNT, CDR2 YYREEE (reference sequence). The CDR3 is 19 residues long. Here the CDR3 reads CASSLGLAGGYSSYNEQFF. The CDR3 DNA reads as TGTGCCAGCAGTTTGGGTTTAGCGGGGGGTTACAGCTCCTACAATGAGCAGTTCTTC.

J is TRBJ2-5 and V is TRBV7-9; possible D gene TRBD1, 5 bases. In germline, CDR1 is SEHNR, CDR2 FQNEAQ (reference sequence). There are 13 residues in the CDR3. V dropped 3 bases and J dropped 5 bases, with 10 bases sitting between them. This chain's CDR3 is CASSFGRAETQYF. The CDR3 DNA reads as TGTGCCAGCAGCTTCGGCAGGGCCGAGACCCAGTACTTC.

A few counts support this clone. CDR3 sequence: CASSPGGGGASSTDTQYF. CDR3 sequence (DNA): TGTGCCAGCAGCCCCGGGGGCGGGGGAGCTTCTAGCACAGATACGCAGTATTTT. The chain carries TRBV7-3 and TRBJ2-3, with D possibly matching TRBD2 (7 bases). The CDR3 has 18 amino acids. Germline V CDR1 and CDR2: SGHTA, FQGTGA. Trimming removed 5 bases from V and 0 bases from J, with 21 bases in between. Filled out from reference TRBV7-3 and TRBJ2-3, the complete variable domain reads GAGVSQTPSNKVTEKGKYVELRCDPISGHTALYWYRQSLGQGPEFLIYFQGTGAADDSGLPNDRFFAVRPEGSVSTLKIQRTERGDSAVYLCASSPGGGGASSTDTQYFGPGTRLTVL.

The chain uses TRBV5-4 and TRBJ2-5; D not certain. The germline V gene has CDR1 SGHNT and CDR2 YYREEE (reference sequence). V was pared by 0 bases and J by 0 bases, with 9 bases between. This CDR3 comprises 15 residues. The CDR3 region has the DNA TGTGCCAGCAGCTTGGCCTCAGGCAACCAAGAGACCCAGTACTTC. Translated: CASSLASGNQETQYF.

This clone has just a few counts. CDR3 loop: CASSLLGGLNTEAFF. Here the CDR3 DNA reads TGTGCCAGCAGCCTACTTGGGGGCCTGAACACTGAAGCTTTCTTT. The J gene is TRBJ1-1, the V gene TRBV2, with D perhaps TRBD1 (6 bases). The CDR3 spans 15 residues. The V end was cut by 6 bases, the J end by 0 bases, with 14 bases between. Germline V gives CDR1 SNHLY, CDR2 FYNNEI.

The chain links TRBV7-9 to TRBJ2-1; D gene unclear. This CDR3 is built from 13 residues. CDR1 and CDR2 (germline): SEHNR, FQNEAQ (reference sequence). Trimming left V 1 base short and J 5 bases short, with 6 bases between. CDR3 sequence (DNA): TGTGCCAGCAGCTTAGAGACTCACAATGAGCAGTTCTTC. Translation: CASSLETHNEQFF. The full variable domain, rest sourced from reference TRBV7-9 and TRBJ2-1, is DTGVSQNPRHKITKRGQNVTFRCDPISEHNRLYWYRQTLGQGPEFLTYFQNEAQLEKSRLLSDRFSAERPKGSFSTLEIQRTEQGDSAMYLCASSLETHNEQFFGPGTRLTVL.

The CDR3 DNA is TGTGCCAGCAGCCCCAGGGGGAGCAATCAGCCCCAGCATTTT. Its protein product is CASSPRGSNQPQHF. V and J are TRBV6-5 and TRBJ1-5; 7 nucleotides align to TRBD1. CDR3 length: 14 residues. Losses at the gene ends were 6 bases for V and 1 base for J; bases not matched to a gene: 3. Germline loops: CDR1 MNHEY, CDR2 SVGAGI.

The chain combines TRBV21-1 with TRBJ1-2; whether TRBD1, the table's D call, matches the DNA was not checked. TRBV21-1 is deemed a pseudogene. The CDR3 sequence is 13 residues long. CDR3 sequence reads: CASSSQNIDHYTF. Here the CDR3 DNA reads TGTGCCAGCAGCAGTCAGAACATCGATCACTACACCTTC.

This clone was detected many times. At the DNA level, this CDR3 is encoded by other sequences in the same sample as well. CDR3 in DNA: TGTGCCAGTAGTATAGGGGGCGGAAGCACTGAAGCTTTCTTT. It yields the protein CASSIGGGSTEAFF. The chain uses TRBV19 and TRBJ1-1, with D perhaps matching TRBD1 (5 bases). The ends were cut back, 1 base at V and 4 bases at J, with 10 bases in the middle. Germline V gives CDR1 LNHDA, CDR2 SQIVND (reference sequence). The CDR3 spans 14 residues. The variable domain in full, completed from reference TRBV19 and TRBJ1-1, reads DGGITQSPKYLFRKEGQNVTLSCEQNLNHDAMYWYRQDPGQGLRLIYYSQIVNDFQKGDIAEGYSVSREKKESFPLTVTSAQKNPTAFYLCASSIGGGSTEAFFGQGTRLTVV.

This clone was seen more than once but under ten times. CDR3 amino acids: CSVEGRGLEGQYF. The CDR3 DNA is TGCAGCGTTGAAGGGAGGGGCCTCGAAGGGCAGTACTTC. The V and J genes are TRBV29-1 and TRBJ2-7; D is possibly TRBD2 (6 bases). Looked up from germline, CDR1 is SQVTM and CDR2 is ANQGSEA. CDR3 length: 13 residues. Trimming removed 1 base from V and 9 bases from J, with 16 bases in between.

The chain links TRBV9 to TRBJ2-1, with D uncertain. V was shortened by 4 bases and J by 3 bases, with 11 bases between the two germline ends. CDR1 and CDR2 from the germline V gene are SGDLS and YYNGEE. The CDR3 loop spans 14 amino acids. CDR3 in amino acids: CASSPLVYYNEQFF. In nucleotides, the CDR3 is TGTGCCAGCAGCCCCTTAGTGTACTACAATGAGCAGTTCTTC.

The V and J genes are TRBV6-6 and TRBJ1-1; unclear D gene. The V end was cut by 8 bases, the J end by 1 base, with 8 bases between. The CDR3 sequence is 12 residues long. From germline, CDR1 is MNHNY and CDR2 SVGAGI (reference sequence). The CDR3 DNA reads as TGTGCCAGCTCCCCGTGGAACACTGAAGCTTTCTTT. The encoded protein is CASSPWNTEAFF.

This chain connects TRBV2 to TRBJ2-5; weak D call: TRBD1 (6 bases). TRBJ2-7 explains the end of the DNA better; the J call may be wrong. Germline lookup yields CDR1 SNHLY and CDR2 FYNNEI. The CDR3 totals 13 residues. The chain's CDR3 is CASSSDSSYEQYF. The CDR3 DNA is TGTGCCAGCAGTTCGGACAGTTCCTACGAGCAGTACTTC.

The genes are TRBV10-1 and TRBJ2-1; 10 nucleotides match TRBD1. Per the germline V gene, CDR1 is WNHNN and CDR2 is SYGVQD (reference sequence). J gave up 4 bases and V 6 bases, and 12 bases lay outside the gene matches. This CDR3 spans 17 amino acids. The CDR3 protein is CASSPSLTGGGYNEQFF. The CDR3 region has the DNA TGCGCCAGCAGCCCCTCATTGACAGGGGGCGGGTACAATGAGCAGTTCTTC.

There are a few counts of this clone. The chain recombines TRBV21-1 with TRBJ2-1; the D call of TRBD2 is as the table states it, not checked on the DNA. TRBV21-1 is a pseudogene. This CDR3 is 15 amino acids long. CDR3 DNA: TGTGCCAGCAGCGAACCCGGGACTGTCTACAATGAGCAGTTCTTC. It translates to CASSEPGTVYNEQFF.

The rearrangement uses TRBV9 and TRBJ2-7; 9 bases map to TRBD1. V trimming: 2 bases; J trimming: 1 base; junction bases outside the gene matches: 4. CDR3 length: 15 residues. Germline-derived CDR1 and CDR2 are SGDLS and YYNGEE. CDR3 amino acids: CASSVLDRGSYEQYF. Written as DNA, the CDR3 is TGTGCCAGCAGCGTTTTAGACAGGGGGTCCTACGAGCAGTACTTC.

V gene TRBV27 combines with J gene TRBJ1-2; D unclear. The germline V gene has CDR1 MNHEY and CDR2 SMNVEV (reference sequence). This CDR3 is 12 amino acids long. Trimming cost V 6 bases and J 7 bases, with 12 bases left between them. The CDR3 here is CASRMQVGGYTF. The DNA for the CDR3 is TGTGCCAGCAGGATGCAGGTGGGTGGCTACACCTTC.

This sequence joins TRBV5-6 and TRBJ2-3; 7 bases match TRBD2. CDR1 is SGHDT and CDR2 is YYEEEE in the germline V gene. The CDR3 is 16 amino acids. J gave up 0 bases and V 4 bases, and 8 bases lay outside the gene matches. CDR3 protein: CASSPTSAISTDTQYF. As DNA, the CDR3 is TGTGCCAGCAGCCCCACTAGCGCGATTAGCACAGATACGCAGTATTTT.